This TCR beta chain was sequenced during a study of radiation and T cells in renal cell carcinoma. This clone was recorded only once. The time point is: blood 2 weeks post-SBRT. Treatment in this sample: 15 Gy SBRT to primary tumor, nephrectomy 4 weeks later. Losses at the gene ends were 2 bases for V and 3 bases for J; bases not matched to a gene: 3. Germline V lookup: CDR1 LNHDA, CDR2 SQIVND (reference sequence). The CDR3 loop spans 15 amino acids. Libraries were prepared by immunoSEQ multiplex PCR; TCRdb keeps only in-frame clonotypes and omits some of them. The data show tens of thousands of clones, over 70% seen once.

This TCR derives from a man aged 55 to 70 with renal cell carcinoma. The material sequenced was blood, taken from a patient whose treatment included radiotherapy and nephrectomy. This chain connects TRBV19 to TRBJ2-3; 9 bases map to TRBD1. The CDR3 nucleotides are TGTGCCAGTAGTATAAGGGACAGGGCGACAGATACGCAGTATTTT. It is translated as CASSIRDRATDTQYF.